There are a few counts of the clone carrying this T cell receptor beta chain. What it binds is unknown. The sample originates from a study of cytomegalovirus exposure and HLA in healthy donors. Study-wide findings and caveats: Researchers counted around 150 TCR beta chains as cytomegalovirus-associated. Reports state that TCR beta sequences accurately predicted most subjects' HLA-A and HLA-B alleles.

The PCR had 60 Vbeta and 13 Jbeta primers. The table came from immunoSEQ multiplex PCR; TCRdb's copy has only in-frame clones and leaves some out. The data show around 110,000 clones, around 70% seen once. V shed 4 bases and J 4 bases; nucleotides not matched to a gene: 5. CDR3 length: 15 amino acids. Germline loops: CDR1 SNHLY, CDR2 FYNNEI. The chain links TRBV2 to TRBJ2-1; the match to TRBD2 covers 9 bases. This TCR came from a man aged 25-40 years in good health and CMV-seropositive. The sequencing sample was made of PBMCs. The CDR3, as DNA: TGTGCCAGCAGTGCTCAGCGGGGGGCTTACAATGAGCAGTTCTTC. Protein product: CASSAQRGAYNEQFF.